The clone carrying this T cell receptor (beta chain) was detected only a few times. This sample stems from a study of spatial heterogeneity in lung cancer. Germline CDR1 ENHRY, CDR2 SYGVKD. The CDR3 covers 12 residues. The V end lost 4 bases, the J end lost 3 bases, and 6 bases lay between the germline ends. Time point described: sample taken at primary tumor resection. Frozen PBMC, nontumor lung or tumor provided whole RNA, which was sequenced unsorted. The donor group consisted of around 77 patients who had untreated, early-stage non-small cell lung cancer. The study tagged each TCR cDNA molecule with a unique molecular identifier. TCRdb re-called the 5' RACE reads through MiXCR, storing one row per CDR3 protein. This table holds tens of thousands of distinct CDR3 sequences, roughly 12% found once.

The specimen was PBMCs, collected at surgery. The V gene is TRBV10-3, the J gene TRBJ1-1; unclear D gene. The TCR sequence derives from a male donor with early-stage non-small cell lung cancer. The CDR3 region has the DNA TGTGCCATCAGTGGAAGGGACACTGAAGCTTTCTTT. It codes for CAISGRDTEAFF.